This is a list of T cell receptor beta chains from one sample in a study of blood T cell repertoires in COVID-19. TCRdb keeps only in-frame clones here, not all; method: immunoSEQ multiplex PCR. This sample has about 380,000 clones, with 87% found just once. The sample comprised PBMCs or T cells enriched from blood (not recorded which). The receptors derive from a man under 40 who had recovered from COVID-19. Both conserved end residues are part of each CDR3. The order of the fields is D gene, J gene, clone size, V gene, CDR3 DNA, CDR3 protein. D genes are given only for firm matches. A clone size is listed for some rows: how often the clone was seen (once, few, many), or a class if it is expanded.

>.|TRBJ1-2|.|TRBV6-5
TGTGCCAGCAGTCGACAGTTCTATGGCTACACCTTC
CASSRQFYGYTF
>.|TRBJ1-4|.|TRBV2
TGTGCCAGCAGTGACCGCGCAACTAATGAAAAACTGTTTTTT
CASSDRATNEKLFF
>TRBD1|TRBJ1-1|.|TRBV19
TGTGCCAGTAGCTTTAACAGGGGCACTGAAGCTTTCTTT
CASSFNRGTEAFF
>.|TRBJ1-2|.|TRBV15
TGTGCCACCAGCAGAGTAAGCGGGACGCTTGGCTACACCTTC
CATSRVSGTLGYTF
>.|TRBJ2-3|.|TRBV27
TGTGCCAGCAGTTTACTCCCGAGCGGGTTCACAGATACGCAGTATTTT
CASSLLPSGFTDTQYF
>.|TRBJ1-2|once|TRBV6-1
TGTGCCAGCAGTGAAAGCGACTATGGCTACACCTTC
CASSESDYGYTF
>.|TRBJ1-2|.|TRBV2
TGTGCCAGCAGTACAGCTAACTATGGCTACACCTTC
CASSTANYGYTF
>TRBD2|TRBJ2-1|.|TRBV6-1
TGTGCCAGCAGTGCCTCAAGCGGGGGAGGGGACAATGAGCAGTTCTTC
CASSASSGGGDNEQFF
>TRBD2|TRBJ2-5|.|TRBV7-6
TGTGCCAGCAGCTTATTCGGGGGGGCCGGCCAAGAGACCCAGTACTTC
CASSLFGGAGQETQYF
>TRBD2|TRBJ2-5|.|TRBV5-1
TGCGCCAGCAGCCGGGGGGATGGGGGACGCCAAGAGACCCAGTACTTC
CASSRGDGGRQETQYF
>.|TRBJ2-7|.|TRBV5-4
TGTGCCAGCAGCTGGGGCGACGAGCAGTACTTC
CASSWGDEQYF
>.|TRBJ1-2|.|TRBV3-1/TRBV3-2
TGTGCCAGCAGCCCCGCTAACTATGGCTACACCTTC
CASSPANYGYTF
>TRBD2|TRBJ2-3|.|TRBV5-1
TGCGCCAGCAGCTTAAGCGGGGGCACAGATACGCAGTATTTT
CASSLSGGTDTQYF
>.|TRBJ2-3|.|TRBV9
TGTGCCAGCAGCGTAGCCGACGGGGGTATTGATACGCAGTATTTT
CASSVADGGIDTQYF
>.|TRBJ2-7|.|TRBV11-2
TGTGCCAGCAGCATACCTACAGTCTACGAGCAGTACTTC
CASSIPTVYEQYF
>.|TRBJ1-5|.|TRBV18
TGTGCCAGCTCAGCAACTGCAGGGAAATCGAGCAATCAGCCCCAGCATTTT
CASSATAGKSSNQPQHF
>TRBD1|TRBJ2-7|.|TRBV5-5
TGTGCCAGCAGCTCCAGACAGGGGGTTTCCTACGAGCAGTACTTC
CASSSRQGVSYEQYF
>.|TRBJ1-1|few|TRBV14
TGTGCCAGCAGCCAGATTACAGGGACTGAAGCTTTCTTT
CASSQITGTEAFF
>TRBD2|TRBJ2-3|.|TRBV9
TGTGCCAGCAGCCCCGGACTAGGCGCAGATACGCAGTATTTT
CASSPGLGADTQYF
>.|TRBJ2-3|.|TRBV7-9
TGTGCCAGCAGCCCTGGACGGACTAGCACAGATACGCAGTATTTT
CASSPGRTSTDTQYF
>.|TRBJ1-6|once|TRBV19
TGTGCCAGTAGTATAAAGGAGGGCTATAATTCACCCCTCCACTTT
CASSIKEGYNSPLHF
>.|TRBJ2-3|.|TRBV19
TGTGCCAGTAATAAGGGGGGGAGGACAGATACGCAGTATTTT
CASNKGGRTDTQYF